This T cell receptor (beta chain) was sequenced during a study of OX40 agonist ivuxolimab in advanced cancers. In the study overall: Dose-escalation patients had hepatocellular carcinoma, melanoma, renal cell or head and neck cancer.

This table comes from immunoSEQ multiplex PCR, and its TCRdb copy is limited to in-frame clones, with some not included. The data show 65,000 to 95,000 clones, 80% to 90% seen once. This clone turned up a few times. The antigen remains undetermined. V lost 5 bases to trimming and J lost 3 bases; unmatched junction nucleotides: 8. The CDR3 totals 15 residues. Germline-derived CDR1 and CDR2 are ENHRY and SYGVKD. Findings and caveats of the study: Low normalized clonal expansion also occurred in some nonresponding patients. At doses 0.1 to 3.0 mg/kg, CD4+ and CD8+ clones expanded. Average numbers of expanded clones were greater in CD8+ T cells than in CD4+.

Source: CD4+ or CD8+ T cells sorted from blood, taken in a trial of the OX40 agonist ivuxolimab. The genes are TRBV10-3 and TRBJ2-7; 9 bases map to TRBD1. The clonotype originates from an adult with an advanced solid tumor such as melanoma, head and neck, liver or kidney cancer. The DNA of the CDR3 is TGTGCCATCAGTCAGGGGGACAGGGTGAACTACGAGCAGTACTTC. This encodes CAISQGDRVNYEQYF.